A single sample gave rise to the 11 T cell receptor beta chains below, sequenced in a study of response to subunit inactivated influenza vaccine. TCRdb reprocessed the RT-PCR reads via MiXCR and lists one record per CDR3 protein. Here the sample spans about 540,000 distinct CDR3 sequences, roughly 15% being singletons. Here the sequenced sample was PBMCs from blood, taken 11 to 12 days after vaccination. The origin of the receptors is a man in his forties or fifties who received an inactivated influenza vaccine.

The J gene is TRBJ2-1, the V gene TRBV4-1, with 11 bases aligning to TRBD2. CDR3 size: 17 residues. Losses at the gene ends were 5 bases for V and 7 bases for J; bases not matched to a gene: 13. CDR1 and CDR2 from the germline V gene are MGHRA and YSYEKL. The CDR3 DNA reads TGCGCCAGCAGCAAGGGTACTAGCGGGGGTTATTCGAATGAGCAGTTCTTC. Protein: CASSKGTSGGYSNEQFF.

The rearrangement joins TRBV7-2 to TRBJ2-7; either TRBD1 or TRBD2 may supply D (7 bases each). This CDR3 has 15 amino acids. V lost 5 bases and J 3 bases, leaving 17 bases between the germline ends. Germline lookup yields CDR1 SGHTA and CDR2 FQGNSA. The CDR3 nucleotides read TGTGCCAGCAGCCAGAGTGCAGGGGGGGTCTACGAGCAGTACTTC. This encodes CASSQSAGGVYEQYF.

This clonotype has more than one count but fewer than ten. As DNA, the CDR3 is TGTGCCAGCAGCCCCGACAGGGTAACAAGCTCTGGGGCCAACGTCCTGACTTTC. The encoded protein is CASSPDRVTSSGANVLTF. The rearrangement joins TRBV11-1 to TRBJ2-6; 7 positions match TRBD1. This CDR3 comprises 18 residues. Looked up from germline, CDR1 is SGHAT and CDR2 is FQDESV (reference sequence). V was clipped by 5 bases and J by 0 bases; unmatched bases: 10.

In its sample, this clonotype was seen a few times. CDR3 in amino acids: CASRLYGRAGGETQYF. The DNA for the CDR3 is TGTGCCAGCAGGCTCTACGGGAGGGCCGGAGGGGAGACCCAGTACTTC. The V and J genes are TRBV2 and TRBJ2-5, with TRBD2 matching over 8 bases. Germline-derived CDR1 and CDR2 are SNHLY and FYNNEI. The CDR3 totals 16 residues. The V segment lost 6 bases and the J segment 5 bases; nucleotides outside the gene matches: 14.

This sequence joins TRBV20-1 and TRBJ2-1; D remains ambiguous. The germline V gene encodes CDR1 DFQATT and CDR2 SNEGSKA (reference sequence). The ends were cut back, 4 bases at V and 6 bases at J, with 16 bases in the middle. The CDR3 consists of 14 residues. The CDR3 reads CSATTVDGFNEQFF. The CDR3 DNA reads TGCAGTGCTACGACGGTGGACGGATTCAATGAGCAGTTCTTC.

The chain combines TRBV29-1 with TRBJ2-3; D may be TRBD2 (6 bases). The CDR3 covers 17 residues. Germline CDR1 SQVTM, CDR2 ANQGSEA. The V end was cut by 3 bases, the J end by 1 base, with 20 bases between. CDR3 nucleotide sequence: TGCAGCGTTGATGGTGCTAGCGAAGCGCCACGCACAGATACGCAGTATTTT. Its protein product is CSVDGASEAPRTDTQYF.

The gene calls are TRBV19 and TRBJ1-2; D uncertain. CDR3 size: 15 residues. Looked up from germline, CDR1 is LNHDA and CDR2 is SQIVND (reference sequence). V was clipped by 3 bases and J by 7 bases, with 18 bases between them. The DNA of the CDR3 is TGTGCCAGTAGTATCCACCGTGGCCAGACGGGTGGCTACACCTTC. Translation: CASSIHRGQTGGYTF. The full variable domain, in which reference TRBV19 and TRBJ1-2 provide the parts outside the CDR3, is DGGITQSPKYLFRKEGQNVTLSCEQNLNHDAMYWYRQDPGQGLRLIYYSQIVNDFQKGDIAEGYSVSREKKESFPLTVTSAQKNPTAFYLCASSIHRGQTGGYTFGSGTRLTVV.

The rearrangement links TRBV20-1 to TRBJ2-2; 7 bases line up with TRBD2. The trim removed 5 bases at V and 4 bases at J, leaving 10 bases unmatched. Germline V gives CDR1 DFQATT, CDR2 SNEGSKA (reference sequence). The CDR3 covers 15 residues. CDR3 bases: TGCAGTGCTCCCTGGGCGGGGGTGGGCACCGGGGAGCTGTTTTTT. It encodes CSAPWAGVGTGELFF.

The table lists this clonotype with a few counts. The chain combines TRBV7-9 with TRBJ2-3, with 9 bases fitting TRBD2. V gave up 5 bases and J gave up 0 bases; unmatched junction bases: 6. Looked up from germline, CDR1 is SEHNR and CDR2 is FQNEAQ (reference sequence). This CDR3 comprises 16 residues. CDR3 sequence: CASSDTSGYSTDTQYF. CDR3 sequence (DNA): TGTGCCAGCAGCGACACTAGCGGGTATAGCACAGATACGCAGTATTTT.

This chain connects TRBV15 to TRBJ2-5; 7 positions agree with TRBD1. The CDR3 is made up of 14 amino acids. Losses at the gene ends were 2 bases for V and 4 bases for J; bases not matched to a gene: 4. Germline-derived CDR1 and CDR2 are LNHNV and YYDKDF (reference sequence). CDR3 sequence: CATSRRTGGETQYF. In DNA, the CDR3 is TGTGCCACCAGCAGACGGACAGGAGGAGAGACCCAGTACTTC.

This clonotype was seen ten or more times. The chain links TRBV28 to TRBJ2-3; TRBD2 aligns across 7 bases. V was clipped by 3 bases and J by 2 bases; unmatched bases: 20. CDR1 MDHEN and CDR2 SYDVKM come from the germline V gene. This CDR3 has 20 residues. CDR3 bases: TGTGCCAGCAGTTTCGTTCTTCGGTTGGATTCGACTAGCCTCACAGATACGCAGTATTTT. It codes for CASSFVLRLDSTSLTDTQYF.